The 20 T cell receptor beta chains below were found in one sample sequenced in a study of tumor-infiltrating lymphocytes in primary liver carcinoma. A constant-region primer primed TCR beta cDNA synthesis from 400 to 550 ng of total RNA. ARM-PCR was slightly modified, and three nested multiplex PCR rounds with it gave rise to the TCR beta libraries. Two initial PCR rounds of ten to eleven cycles each paired TRBV1-TRBV30 forward primers with a C-beta reverse primer. TCRdb re-analysed the multiplex PCR reads in MiXCR, keeping a single row per CDR3 protein. This sample has 95,000 to 150,000 distinct CDR3 sequences; around two thirds occur once, and the top ten carry around 9.3%. Without any cell sorting, roughly 20-30 mg of bulk tissue yielded co-extracted RNA and DNA. The specimen was liver tumor tissue from sampling region 1. As to subset: tumor region T1, superior pole. These receptors were collected from a woman aged 55-75 years with primary liver carcinoma and hepatitis B virus infection.

A remark on this clonotype: A read error may account for a junction end that differs from germline. This chain's CDR3 is CDSSSDISTDTQHF. CDR3 nucleotides: TGTGACAGCAGCTCGGACATCAGCACAGATACGCAGCATTTT. The rearrangement links TRBV11-3 to TRBJ2-3, with D perhaps TRBD1 (5 bases). The DNA end is more similar to TRBJ1-5, so the J call may be wrong. CDR1 SGHNT and CDR2 YENEEA come from the germline V gene. CDR3 size: 14 residues.

This clonotype was seen many times. This sequence joins TRBV29-1 and TRBJ1-4, with 9 bases fitting TRBD1. Germline V gene sequence: CDR1 SQVTM, CDR2 ANQGSEA. V trimming: 5 bases; J trimming: 7 bases; junction bases outside the gene matches: 11. The CDR3 spans 15 residues. The CDR3, as DNA: TGCAGCGTTTTTTCCCCGGGACAGGGAACTGAAAAACTGTTTTTT. This sequence encodes CSVFSPGQGTEKLFF.

On this clonotype itself: A read error is likely, as this CDR3 ends without the conserved phenylalanine or tryptophan. The chain carries TRBV14 and TRBJ2-5; D possibly corresponds to TRBD2 (5 bases). CDR3 length: 15 residues. Germline CDR1 and CDR2: SGHDN and FVKESK. CDR3 DNA sequence: TGTGCCAGCAGTCAAGATCTAGCCATTCAAGAGACCCAGTACTCC. Protein: CASSQDLAIQETQYS.

The DNA for the CDR3 is TGTGCCAGCAGCCCCCGGACAGGGTACTACCTGGGCAATCAGCCCCAGCATTTT. It specifies CASSPRTGYYLGNQPQHF. This sequence joins TRBV28 and TRBJ1-5, with 8 bases fitting TRBD1. V lost 6 bases to trimming and J lost 2 bases; unmatched junction nucleotides: 15. Germline V CDR1 and CDR2: MDHEN, SYDVKM. The CDR3 has 18 residues.

This clonotype was counted ten times or more. J is TRBJ2-1 and V is TRBV6-2 or TRBV6-3, with 7 nucleotides matching TRBD2. Losses at the gene ends were 0 bases for V and 1 base for J; bases not matched to a gene: 6. CDR3 length equals 17 residues. Germline V lookup: CDR1 MNHEY, CDR2 SVGEGT. In DNA form, the CDR3 reads TGTGCCAGCAGTTACTCTGTTGGCGGGAGTTCCTACAATGAGCAGTTCTTC. Translated, it gives CASSYSVGGSSYNEQFF.

This chain uses TRBV7-9 with TRBJ1-1, with 7 positions matching TRBD1. Germline-derived CDR1 and CDR2 are SEHNR and FQNEAQ (reference sequence). CDR3 size: 14 residues. V shed 5 bases and J 3 bases; nucleotides not matched to a gene: 6. CDR3 bases: TGTGCCAGCAGCCCAGGACAGGCCCACACTGAAGCTTTCTTT. Amino acids: CASSPGQAHTEAFF. The variable domain in full, completed from reference TRBV7-9 and TRBJ1-1, reads DTGVSQNPRHKITKRGQNVTFRCDPISEHNRLYWYRQTLGQGPEFLTYFQNEAQLEKSRLLSDRFSAERPKGSFSTLEIQRTEQGDSAMYLCASSPGQAHTEAFFGQGTRLTVV.

This clonotype was recorded many times. V is TRBV6-6 and J is TRBJ2-3, with D maybe TRBD1 (6 bases). The CDR3 covers 12 residues. Germline V CDR1 and CDR2: MNHNY, SVGAGI (reference sequence). Trimming pared 2 bases from V and 14 bases from J, leaving 14 bases between. The CDR3 sequence: CASSYGQSIGYF. CDR3 DNA sequence: TGTGCCAGCAGTTACGGACAGTCTATTGGGTATTTT.

This chain links TRBV11-1 with TRBJ2-7; 7 nucleotides line up with TRBD1. Germline V gene lookup returns CDR1 SGHAT and CDR2 FQDESV (reference sequence). The V gene end was trimmed by 6 bases and the J gene end by 5 bases; junction bases not matched to a gene: 13. CDR3 length equals 15 residues. The CDR3 DNA sequence: TGTGCCAGCAGTTTAAGGACAGGTGGAAGCCACGAGCAGTACTTC. It specifies CASSLRTGGSHEQYF. Full variable domain (missing parts from reference TRBV11-1 and TRBJ2-7): EAEVAQSPRYKITEKSQAVAFWCDPISGHATLYWYRQILGQGPELLVQFQDESVVDDSQLPKDRFSAERLKGVDSTLKIQPAELGDSAMYLCASSLRTGGSHEQYFGPGTRLTVT.

This clonotype was recorded at least ten times. The chain recombines TRBV5-4 with TRBJ2-7; D not certain. CDR3 length: 14 residues. Germline values: CDR1 SGHNT, CDR2 YYREEE (reference sequence). The ends were cut back, 6 bases at V and 2 bases at J, with 15 bases in the middle. CDR3 loop: CASIEDQPPYEQYF. DNA of the CDR3: TGTGCCAGCATCGAGGACCAACCCCCCTACGAGCAGTACTTC.

A single count supports this clonotype. The gene calls are TRBV11-3 and TRBJ2-1, with D tentatively TRBD1 (5 bases). Germline CDR1 is SGHNT and CDR2 is YENEEA. The CDR3 length is 15 residues. Trimming left V 2 bases short and J 3 bases short, with 11 bases between. CDR3 region: CASSLLTGGYNEQFF. Written as DNA, the CDR3 is TGTGCCAGCAGCTTATTAACAGGTGGCTACAATGAGCAGTTCTTC.

This chain connects TRBV5-4 to TRBJ1-2, with D unclear. This CDR3 has 15 amino acids. Trimming took 6 bases from V and 4 from J, leaving 19 bases between them. The germline V gene has CDR1 SGHNT and CDR2 YYREEE (reference sequence). CDR3 in DNA: TGTGCCAGCACCCCCCCGGGGTTGGGGAGCTATGGCTACACCTTC. Protein product: CASTPPGLGSYGYTF. The complete variable domain, with remaining parts taken from reference TRBV5-4 and TRBJ1-2, reads ETGVTQSPTHLIKTRGQQVTLRCSSQSGHNTVSWYQQALGQGPQFIFQYYREEENGRGNFPPRFSGLQFPNYSSELNVNALELDDSALYLCASTPPGLGSYGYTFGSGTRLTVV.

The chain joins TRBV12-3 or TRBV12-4 to TRBJ2-1, with TRBD2 matching 12 bases. V was clipped by 7 bases and J by 6 bases; unmatched bases: 7. CDR3 length: 15 amino acids. The CDR3: CASMYGLAGSNEQFF. CDR3 in DNA: TGTGCCAGCATGTATGGACTAGCGGGAAGCAATGAGCAGTTCTTC.

About this clonotype itself: This may arise from a read error, as a much more abundant clone is one base away. The chain recombines TRBV6-5 with TRBJ2-2; D perhaps matches TRBD1 (6 bases). Germline V lookup: CDR1 MNHEY, CDR2 SVGAGI. The CDR3 is 14 amino acids. The CDR3 is CARSSDRIAGELFF. CDR3 bases: TGTGCCAGGAGTTCCGACAGGATCGCCGGGGAGCTGTTTTTT.

V and J are TRBV12-3 or TRBV12-4 and TRBJ2-1, with a possible D match to TRBD2 (6 bases). The CDR3 runs to 16 residues. V gave up 5 bases and J gave up 5 bases, with 19 bases separating them. The CDR3 bases are TGTGCCAGCAGTCTTTTGGCTAGCGCGAGGGACAATGAGCAGTTCTTC. Translating it yields CASSLLASARDNEQFF.

The chain recombines TRBV11-3 with TRBJ2-1; D is perhaps TRBD2 (6 bases). The ends were cut back, 0 bases at V and 7 bases at J, with 10 bases in the middle. Germline CDR1 is SGHNT and CDR2 is YENEEA. The CDR3 sequence is 14 residues long. CDR3 in amino acids: CASSLDGSANEQFF. The CDR3 nucleotides read TGTGCCAGCAGCTTAGACGGGAGCGCTAATGAGCAGTTCTTC. The variable domain in full, with the rest retrieved from reference TRBV11-3 and TRBJ2-1, is EAGVVQSPRYKIIEKKQPVAFWCNPISGHNTLYWYLQNLGQGPELLIRYENEEAVDDSQLPKDRFSAERLKGVDSTLKIQPAELGDSAVYLCASSLDGSANEQFFGPGTRLTVL.

Comments on this clonotype: The CDR3 does not close with the conserved phenylalanine or tryptophan, likely indicating a read error. The gene calls are TRBV28 and TRBJ2-7, with 8 bases identical to TRBD2. The J segment lost 3 bases and the V segment lost 9 bases, leaving 13 bases of the junction unmatched. Per the germline V gene, CDR1 is MDHEN and CDR2 is SYDVKM. This CDR3 comprises 15 residues. CDR3 loop: CASTPGGVPLYEQYS. The DNA of the CDR3 is TGTGCCAGTACTCCCGGGGGGGTCCCTCTCTACGAGCAGTACTCC.

The chain recombines TRBV10-3 with TRBJ1-2; no firm D call. The CDR3 runs to 12 residues. Germline V CDR1 and CDR2: ENHRY, SYGVKD. V lost 0 bases, J lost 13 bases, and 12 bases lay in between. The CDR3 protein is CAISESQIAVTF. The CDR3 DNA sequence: TGTGCCATCAGTGAGTCACAGATAGCGGTCACCTTC.

This clonotype has a count of ten or more. The V gene is TRBV29-1, the J gene TRBJ2-6, with D hard to call. V was pared by 4 bases and J by 4 bases, with 14 bases between. There are 15 residues in the CDR3. Germline V gives CDR1 SQVTM, CDR2 ANQGSEA. This CDR3 is CSVADRLTGANVLTF. The DNA of the CDR3 is TGCAGCGTTGCTGACCGCCTGACGGGGGCCAACGTCCTGACTTTC.

This clonotype was seen once. Here the CDR3 omits its conserved ending phenylalanine or tryptophan, so a read error is the likely source. CDR3: CASNAQGARANVLTS. CDR3 nucleotide sequence: TGTGCCAGCAATGCACAGGGGGCTCGGGCCAACGTCCTGACTTCC. The rearrangement joins TRBV11-2 to TRBJ2-6; 9 bases map to TRBD1. V shed 7 bases and J 5 bases; nucleotides not matched to a gene: 6. There are 15 residues in the CDR3. Germline V gene lookup returns CDR1 SGHAT and CDR2 FQNNGV.

This clonotype showed up just a few times. A much larger clone lies one base from this, so it may be a read error. The chain links TRBV29-1 to TRBJ2-3, with D perhaps matching TRBD2 (5 bases). Germline CDR1 reads SQVTM; CDR2 reads ANQGSEA. The V end was cut by 4 bases, the J end by 2 bases, with 16 bases between. The CDR3 covers 15 residues. Here the CDR3 DNA reads TGCAGCGTTGTTAGAGCGGTAGGCTCCACAGATACGCAGTATTTT. Its translation: CSVVRAVGSTDTQYF.